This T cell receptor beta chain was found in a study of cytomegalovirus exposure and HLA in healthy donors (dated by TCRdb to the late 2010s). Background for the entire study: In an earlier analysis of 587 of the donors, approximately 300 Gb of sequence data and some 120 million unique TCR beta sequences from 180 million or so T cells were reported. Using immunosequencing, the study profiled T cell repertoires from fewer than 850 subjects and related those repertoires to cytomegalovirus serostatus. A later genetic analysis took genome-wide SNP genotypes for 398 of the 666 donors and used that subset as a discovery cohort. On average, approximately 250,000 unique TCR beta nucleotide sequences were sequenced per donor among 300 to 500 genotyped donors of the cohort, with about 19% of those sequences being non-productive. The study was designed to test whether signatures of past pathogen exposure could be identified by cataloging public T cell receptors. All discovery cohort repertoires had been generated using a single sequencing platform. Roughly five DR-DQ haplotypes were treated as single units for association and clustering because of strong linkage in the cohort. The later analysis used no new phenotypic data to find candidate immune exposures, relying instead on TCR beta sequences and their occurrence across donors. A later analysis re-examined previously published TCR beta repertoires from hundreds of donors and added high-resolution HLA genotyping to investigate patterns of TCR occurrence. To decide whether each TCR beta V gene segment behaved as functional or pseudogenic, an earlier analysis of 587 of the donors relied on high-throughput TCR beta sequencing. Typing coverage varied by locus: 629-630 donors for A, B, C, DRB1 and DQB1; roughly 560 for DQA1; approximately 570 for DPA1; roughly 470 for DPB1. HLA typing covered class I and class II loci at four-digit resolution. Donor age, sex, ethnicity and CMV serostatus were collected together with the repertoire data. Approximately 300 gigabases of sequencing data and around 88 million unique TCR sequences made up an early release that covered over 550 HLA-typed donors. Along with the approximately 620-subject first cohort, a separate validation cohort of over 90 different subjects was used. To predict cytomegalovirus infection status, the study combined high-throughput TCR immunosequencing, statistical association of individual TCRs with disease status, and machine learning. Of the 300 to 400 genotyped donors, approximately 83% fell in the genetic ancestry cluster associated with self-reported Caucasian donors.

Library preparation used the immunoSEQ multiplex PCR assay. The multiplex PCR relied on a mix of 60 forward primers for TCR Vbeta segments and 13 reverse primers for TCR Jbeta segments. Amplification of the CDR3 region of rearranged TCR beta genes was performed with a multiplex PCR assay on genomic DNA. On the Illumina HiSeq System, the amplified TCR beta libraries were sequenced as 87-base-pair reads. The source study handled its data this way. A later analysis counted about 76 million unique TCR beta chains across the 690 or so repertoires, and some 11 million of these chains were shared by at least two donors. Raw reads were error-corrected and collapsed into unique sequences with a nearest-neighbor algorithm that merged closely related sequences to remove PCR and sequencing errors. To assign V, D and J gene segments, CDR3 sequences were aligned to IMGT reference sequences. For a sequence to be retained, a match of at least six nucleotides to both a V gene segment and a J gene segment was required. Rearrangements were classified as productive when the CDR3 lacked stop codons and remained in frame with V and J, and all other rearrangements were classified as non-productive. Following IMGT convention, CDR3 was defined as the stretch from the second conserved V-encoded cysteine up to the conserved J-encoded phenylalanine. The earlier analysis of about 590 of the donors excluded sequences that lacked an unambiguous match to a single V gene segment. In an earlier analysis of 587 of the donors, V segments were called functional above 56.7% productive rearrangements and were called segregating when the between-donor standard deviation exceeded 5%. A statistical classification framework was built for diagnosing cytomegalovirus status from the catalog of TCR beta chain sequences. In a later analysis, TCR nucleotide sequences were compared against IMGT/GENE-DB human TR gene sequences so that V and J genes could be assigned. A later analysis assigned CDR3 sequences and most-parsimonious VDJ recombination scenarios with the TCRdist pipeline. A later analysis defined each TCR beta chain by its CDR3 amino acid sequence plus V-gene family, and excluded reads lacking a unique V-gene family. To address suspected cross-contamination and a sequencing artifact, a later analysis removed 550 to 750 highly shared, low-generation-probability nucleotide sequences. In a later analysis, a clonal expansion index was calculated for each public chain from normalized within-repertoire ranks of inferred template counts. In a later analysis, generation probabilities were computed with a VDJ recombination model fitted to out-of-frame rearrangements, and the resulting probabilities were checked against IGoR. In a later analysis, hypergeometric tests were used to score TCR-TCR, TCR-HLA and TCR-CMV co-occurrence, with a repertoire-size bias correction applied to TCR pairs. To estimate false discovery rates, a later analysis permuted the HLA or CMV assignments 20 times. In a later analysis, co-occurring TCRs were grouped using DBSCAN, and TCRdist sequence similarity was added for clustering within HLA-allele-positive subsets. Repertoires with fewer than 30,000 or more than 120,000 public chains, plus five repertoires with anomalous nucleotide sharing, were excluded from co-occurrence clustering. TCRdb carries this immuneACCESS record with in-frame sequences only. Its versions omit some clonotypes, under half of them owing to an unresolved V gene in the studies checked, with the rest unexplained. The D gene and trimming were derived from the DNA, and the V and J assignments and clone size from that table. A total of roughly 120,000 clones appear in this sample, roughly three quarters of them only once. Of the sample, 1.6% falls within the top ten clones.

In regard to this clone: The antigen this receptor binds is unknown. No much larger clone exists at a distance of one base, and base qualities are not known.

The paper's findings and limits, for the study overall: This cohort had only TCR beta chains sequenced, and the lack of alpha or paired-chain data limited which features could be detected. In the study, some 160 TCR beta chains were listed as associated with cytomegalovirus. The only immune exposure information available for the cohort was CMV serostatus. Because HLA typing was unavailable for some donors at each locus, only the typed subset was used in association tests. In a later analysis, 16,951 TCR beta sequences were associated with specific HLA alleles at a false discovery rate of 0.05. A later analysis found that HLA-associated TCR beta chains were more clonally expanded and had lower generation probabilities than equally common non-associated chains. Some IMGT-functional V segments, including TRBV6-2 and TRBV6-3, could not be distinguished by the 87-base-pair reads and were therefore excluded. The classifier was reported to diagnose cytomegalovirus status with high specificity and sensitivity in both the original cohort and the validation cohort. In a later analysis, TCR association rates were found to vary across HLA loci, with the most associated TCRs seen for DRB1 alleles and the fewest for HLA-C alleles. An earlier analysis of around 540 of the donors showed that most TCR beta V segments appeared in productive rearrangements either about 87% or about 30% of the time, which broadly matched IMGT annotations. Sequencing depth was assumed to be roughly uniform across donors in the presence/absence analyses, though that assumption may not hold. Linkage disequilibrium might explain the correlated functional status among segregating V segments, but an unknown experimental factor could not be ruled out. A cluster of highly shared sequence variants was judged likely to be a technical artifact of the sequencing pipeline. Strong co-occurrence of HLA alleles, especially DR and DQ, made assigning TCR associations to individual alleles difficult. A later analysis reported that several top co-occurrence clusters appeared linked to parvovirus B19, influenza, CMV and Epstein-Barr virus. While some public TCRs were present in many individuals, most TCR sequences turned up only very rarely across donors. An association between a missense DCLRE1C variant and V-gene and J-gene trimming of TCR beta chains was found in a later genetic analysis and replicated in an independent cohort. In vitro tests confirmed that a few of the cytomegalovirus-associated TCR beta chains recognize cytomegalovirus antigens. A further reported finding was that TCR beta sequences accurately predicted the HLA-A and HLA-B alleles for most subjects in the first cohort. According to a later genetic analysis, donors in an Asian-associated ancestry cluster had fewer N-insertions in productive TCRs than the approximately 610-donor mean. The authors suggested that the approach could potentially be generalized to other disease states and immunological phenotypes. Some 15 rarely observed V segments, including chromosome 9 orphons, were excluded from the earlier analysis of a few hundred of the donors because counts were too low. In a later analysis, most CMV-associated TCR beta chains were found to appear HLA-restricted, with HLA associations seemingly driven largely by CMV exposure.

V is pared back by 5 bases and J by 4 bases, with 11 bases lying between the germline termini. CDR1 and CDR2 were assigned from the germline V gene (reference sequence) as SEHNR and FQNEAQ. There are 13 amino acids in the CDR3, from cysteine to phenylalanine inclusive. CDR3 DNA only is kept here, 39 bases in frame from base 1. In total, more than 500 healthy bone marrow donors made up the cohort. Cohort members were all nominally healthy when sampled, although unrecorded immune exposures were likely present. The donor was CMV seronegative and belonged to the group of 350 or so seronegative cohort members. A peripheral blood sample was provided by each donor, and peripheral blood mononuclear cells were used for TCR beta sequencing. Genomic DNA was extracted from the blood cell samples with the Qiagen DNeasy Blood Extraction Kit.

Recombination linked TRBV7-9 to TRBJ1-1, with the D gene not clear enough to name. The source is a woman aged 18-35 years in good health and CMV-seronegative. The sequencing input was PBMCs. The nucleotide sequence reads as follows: TGTGCCAGCAGCCCGACGACTAGCACTGAAGCTTTCTTT. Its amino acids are CASSPTTSTEAFF. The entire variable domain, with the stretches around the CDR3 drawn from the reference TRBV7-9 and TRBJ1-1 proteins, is DTGVSQNPRHKITKRGQNVTFRCDPISEHNRLYWYRQTLGQGPEFLTYFQNEAQLEKSRLLSDRFSAERPKGSFSTLEIQRTEQGDSAMYLCASSPTTSTEAFFGQGTRLTVV.